The rows below give T cell receptor beta chains drawn from one sample of a study of T cells after yellow fever vaccination. Each CDR3 protein gets one entry after TCRdb re-called the 5' RACE reads with MiXCR. The table has approximately 70,000 distinct CDR3 sequences, about 7.3% seen once; the top ten hold around 29%. This material consisted of CD8+ T cells sorted from PBMCs, taken more than 8 days after the first yellow fever vaccination. The receptors here all came from a man younger than 30 who received the YFV17D yellow fever vaccine. Each CDR3 is given with its conserved first and last residue. D genes are given only for firm matches. Clone size is shown for a subset of rows, as once, few, many or a class of expanded clone.

d_gene: NA
j_gene: TRBJ2-2
abundance: many
len: 18
v_gene: TRBV4-3
CDR3aa: CASSQDTIWGGATGELFF
CDR3nt: TGCGCCAGCAGCCAAGATACCATCTGGGGGGGGGCAACCGGGGAGCTGTTTTTT

d_gene: NA
j_gene: TRBJ2-4
abundance: few
len: 16
v_gene: TRBV7-8
CDR3aa: CASSLRFRIAKNIQYF
CDR3nt: TGTGCCAGCAGCTTACGTTTCCGGATAGCCAAAAACATTCAGTACTTC

d_gene: NA
j_gene: TRBJ2-7
abundance: many
len: 13
v_gene: TRBV4-3
CDR3aa: CASSQDSSYEQYF
CDR3nt: TGCGCCAGCAGCCAAGACTCGTCCTACGAGCAGTACTTC

d_gene: TRBD1
j_gene: TRBJ1-2
abundance: NA
len: 14
v_gene: TRBV4-1
CDR3aa: CASSQQGTAYGYTF
CDR3nt: TGCGCCAGCAGCCAACAAGGGACAGCCTATGGCTACACCTTC

d_gene: NA
j_gene: TRBJ2-3
abundance: NA
len: 15
v_gene: TRBV2
CDR3aa: CASSEPGIRPDTQYF
CDR3nt: TGTGCCAGCAGTGAACCAGGGATTAGGCCAGATACGCAGTATTTT

d_gene: NA
j_gene: TRBJ2-2
abundance: many
len: 16
v_gene: TRBV15
CDR3aa: CATSRGSVQYTGELFF
CDR3nt: TGTGCCACCAGCAGAGGATCCGTTCAGTACACCGGGGAGCTGTTTTTT

d_gene: TRBD2
j_gene: TRBJ2-2
abundance: few
len: 15
v_gene: TRBV7-8
CDR3aa: CASSFGGVGTGELFF
CDR3nt: TGTGCCAGCAGCTTCGGGGGGGTGGGGACCGGGGAGCTGTTTTTT

d_gene: NA
j_gene: TRBJ2-1
abundance: NA
len: 17
v_gene: TRBV11-3
CDR3aa: CASSDSIYTSSSNEQFF
CDR3nt: TGTGCCAGCAGCGATAGCATCTATACGAGCTCCTCCAATGAGCAGTTCTTC

d_gene: NA
j_gene: TRBJ2-3
abundance: NA
len: 14
v_gene: TRBV7-6
CDR3aa: CASSRRPGTDTQYF
CDR3nt: TGTGCCAGCAGCCGCCGGCCGGGCACAGATACGCAGTATTTT

d_gene: TRBD1
j_gene: TRBJ2-7
abundance: NA
len: 14
v_gene: TRBV4-1
CDR3aa: CASSPRTGSYEQYF
CDR3nt: TGCGCCAGCAGCCCTCGGACAGGATCCTACGAGCAGTACTTC

d_gene: NA
j_gene: TRBJ2-3
abundance: NA
len: 15
v_gene: TRBV5-6
CDR3aa: CASSTGGGAGDTQYF
CDR3nt: TGTGCCAGCAGCACCGGGGGAGGAGCCGGAGATACGCAGTATTTT

d_gene: NA
j_gene: TRBJ2-3
abundance: NA
len: 11
v_gene: TRBV12-3/TRBV12-4
CDR3aa: CASSLKDTQYF
CDR3nt: TGTGCCAGCAGTTTGAAGGATACGCAGTATTTT

d_gene: NA
j_gene: TRBJ2-7
abundance: NA
len: 15
v_gene: TRBV7-8
CDR3aa: CASSSRDSNTYEQYF
CDR3nt: TGTGCCAGCAGTTCCCGGGACTCCAACACCTACGAGCAGTACTTC

d_gene: TRBD1
j_gene: TRBJ1-1
abundance: many
len: 13
v_gene: TRBV12-3/TRBV12-4
CDR3aa: CASSLDREVWAFF
CDR3nt: TGTGCCAGCAGCTTAGACAGGGAGGTGTGGGCTTTCTTT

d_gene: TRBD2
j_gene: TRBJ2-2
abundance: few
len: 14
v_gene: TRBV2
CDR3aa: CANLAGGPHGELFF
CDR3nt: TGTGCCAACCTAGCGGGGGGGCCCCACGGGGAGCTGTTTTTT

d_gene: NA
j_gene: TRBJ2-1
abundance: many
len: 14
v_gene: TRBV6-5
CDR3aa: CASSYQRIRNEQFF
CDR3nt: TGTGCCAGCAGTTACCAGCGGATTAGGAATGAGCAGTTCTTC

d_gene: NA
j_gene: TRBJ2-6
abundance: many
len: 15
v_gene: TRBV6-1
CDR3aa: CASSPQGYGANVLTF
CDR3nt: TGTGCCAGTTCCCCACAAGGTTACGGGGCCAACGTCCTGACTTTC

d_gene: NA
j_gene: TRBJ2-3
abundance: NA
len: 15
v_gene: TRBV6-4
CDR3aa: CASSDSSRGTDTQYF
CDR3nt: TGTGCCAGCAGTGACTCGAGTCGGGGCACAGATACGCAGTATTTT

d_gene: TRBD2
j_gene: TRBJ2-1
abundance: many
len: 16
v_gene: TRBV6-4
CDR3aa: CASSDGTSGGPNEQFF
CDR3nt: TGTGCCAGCAGTGACGGGACTAGCGGGGGTCCCAATGAGCAGTTCTTC

d_gene: NA
j_gene: TRBJ2-2
abundance: many
len: 14
v_gene: TRBV2
CDR3aa: CASTRTENTGELFF
CDR3nt: TGTGCCAGCACGCGAACAGAGAACACCGGGGAGCTGTTTTTT

d_gene: TRBD1
j_gene: TRBJ2-3
abundance: few
len: 19
v_gene: TRBV15
CDR3aa: CATSTNIGRDRAVTDTQYF
CDR3nt: TGTGCCACCAGCACCAACATCGGCCGGGACAGGGCAGTTACAGATACGCAGTATTTT

d_gene: TRBD1
j_gene: TRBJ2-4
abundance: NA
len: 18
v_gene: TRBV30
CDR3aa: CAWYPGTGGVLAKNIQYF
CDR3nt: TGTGCCTGGTATCCCGGGACAGGGGGCGTCCTAGCCAAAAACATTCAGTACTTC

d_gene: NA
j_gene: TRBJ2-4
abundance: NA
len: 20
v_gene: TRBV7-8
CDR3aa: CASSSEDRFFGITAKNIQYF
CDR3nt: TGTGCCAGCAGCTCGGAAGACAGGTTCTTTGGTATTACTGCCAAAAACATTCAGTACTTC

d_gene: TRBD2
j_gene: TRBJ2-5
abundance: few
len: 15
v_gene: TRBV9
CDR3aa: CASSVGGGAGEAQYF
CDR3nt: TGTGCCAGCAGCGTAGGCGGGGGGGCCGGCGAGGCCCAGTACTTC

d_gene: TRBD1
j_gene: TRBJ2-5
abundance: many
len: 15
v_gene: TRBV9
CDR3aa: CASSVGTGEQETQYF
CDR3nt: TGTGCCAGCAGCGTAGGAACAGGGGAGCAAGAGACCCAGTACTTC

d_gene: TRBD1
j_gene: TRBJ1-6
abundance: many
len: 14
v_gene: TRBV25-1
CDR3aa: CASSGQGDNSPLHF
CDR3nt: TGTGCCAGCAGTGGACAGGGGGATAATTCACCCCTCCACTTT